A single T cell receptor (beta chain) is shown here with its context. The antigen is undetermined. The data are from a study of T cells in localized non-small cell lung cancer. Sequencing was performed with immunoSEQ multiplex PCR; in TCRdb, only in-frame clones are kept and a portion is missing. This table has 50,000 to 65,000 clones, roughly 80% appearing once. Trimming removed 0 bases at V and 5 bases at J, with 13 bases between. The CDR3 length is 15 residues. The germline V gene encodes CDR1 SGHTS and CDR2 YDEGEE. Study observations and caveats: A single tumor region was sequenced, leaving heterogeneity possible.

The TCR comes from a man aged 40 to 75 with stage II lung adenocarcinoma. The input for sequencing was PBMCs, taken before any cancer treatment. This sequence joins TRBV5-8 and TRBJ2-3; a weak D match, TRBD2 (5 bases). CDR3 bases: TGTGCCAGCAGCTTGGAACTCTCCCGGGGAGATACGCAGTATTTT. This codes for CASSLELSRGDTQYF.